Given below is one T cell receptor (beta chain) in context. Looked up from germline, CDR1 is SGDLS and CDR2 is YYNGEE. V lost 4 bases and J lost 2, with 13 bases in between. This CDR3 spans 15 amino acids. The sample belongs to a study of blood T cell repertoires in COVID-19. For the study at large: The United States, Italy and Spain supplied acute and convalescent COVID-19 samples. The analysed material was cDNA or gDNA that came from T cells, B-cell-depleted T cells, or PBMCs.

Authors' analysis steps: Reference gene primer amplification in the assay estimated nucleated cell counts. The table came from immunoSEQ multiplex PCR; TCRdb's copy has only in-frame clones and leaves some out. V and J calls and clone size follow that table, whereas D and trimming were derived from the DNA. The data hold about 260,000 clones, with 80% to 85% observed a single time. This clonotype was obtained from a man in his sixties with acute or convalescent COVID-19. The chain is built from TRBV9 and TRBJ1-3; weak D call: TRBD1 (5 bases). Sequencing was carried out using peripheral blood. CDR3 region: CASSISATAGNTIYF. The CDR3 DNA reads as TGTGCCAGCAGCATCAGCGCGACAGCTGGAAACACCATATATTTT.